A selection of T cell receptor beta chains follows, all from one sample in a study of T cells in Graves' hyperthyroidism and ophthalmopathy. TCRdb recomputed calls from the multiplex PCR reads with MiXCR, one row per CDR3 protein. Of 37,000 or so distinct CDR3 sequences listed, around 50% were seen once; the top ten hold about 17%. The sample comprised blood. These receptors were obtained from a man in his forties with Graves' ophthalmopathy. CDR3s include the opening cysteine and the closing phenylalanine or tryptophan. The D gene is left open where the match is weak. Clone size, where shown, is once, few, many, or a class for clones that have expanded.

clone size | J gene | CDR3 length | V gene | D gene | CDR3 protein | CDR3 DNA
medium-sized | TRBJ2-3 | 17 | TRBV7-2 | NA | CASSLAVGVWGTDTQYF | TGTGCCAGCAGCTTAGCCGTAGGGGTTTGGGGCACAGATACGCAGTATTTT
many | TRBJ2-3 | 14 | TRBV11-2 | TRBD2 | CASRLAGVTDTQYF | TGTGCCAGCAGACTAGCGGGGGTCACAGATACGCAGTATTTT
many | TRBJ2-5 | 14 | TRBV7-2 | NA | CASSPPWGKETQYF | TGTGCCAGCAGCCCCCCGTGGGGAAAAGAGACCCAGTACTTC
NA | TRBJ1-5 | 13 | TRBV20-1 | NA | CSVFSGGNSYEHF | TGCAGTGTATTTAGCGGGGGGAACTCCTACGAGCATTTT
NA | TRBJ2-7 | 13 | TRBV9 | NA | CASSAQDGYKQYF | TGTGCCAGCAGCGCCCAGGACGGCTACAAGCAGTACTTC
NA | TRBJ2-7 | 16 | TRBV20-1 | TRBD2 | CSASSTGGGRSYEQYF | TGCAGTGCTAGCTCCACAGGCGGGGGTCGCTCCTACGAGCAGTACTTC
medium-sized | TRBJ2-1 | 15 | TRBV29-1 | NA | CSGRPGPNWGNEQFF | TGCAGCGGCCGACCGGGACCTAACTGGGGAAATGAGCAGTTCTTC
NA | TRBJ2-1 | 16 | TRBV5-1 | NA | CAGSLEPGSVGNEQFF | TGCGCCGGCAGCCTGGAACCCGGGAGTGTTGGCAATGAGCAGTTCTTC
many | TRBJ2-7 | 14 | TRBV14 | NA | CASSQGALTGEQYF | TGTGCCAGCAGCCAAGGGGCCCTAACGGGGGAGCAGTACTTC
NA | TRBJ1-3 | 19 | TRBV14 | TRBD1 | CASSQDTKETGRSGNTIYF | TGTGCCAGCAGCCAAGACACGAAAGAGACAGGGCGGTCTGGAAACACCATATATTTT
medium-sized | TRBJ2-7 | 12 | TRBV7-2 | NA | CASSRPGQQQYF | TGTGCCAGCAGCCGACCCGGACAGCAGCAGTACTTC
NA | TRBJ2-4 | 16 | TRBV6-5 | NA | CASSPVGGAAKNIQYF | TGTGCCAGCAGTCCTGTAGGGGGGGCAGCCAAAAACATTCAGTACTTC
many | TRBJ1-5 | 16 | TRBV19 | TRBD1 | CASSLGTGGLDQPQHF | TGTGCCAGTAGTCTTGGGACAGGGGGGTTGGATCAGCCCCAGCATTTT
many | TRBJ2-1 | 14 | TRBV6-1 | TRBD1 | CASSPRRGQNEQFF | TGTGCCAGCAGTCCTCGCAGGGGGCAGAATGAGCAGTTCTTC
many | TRBJ2-1 | 15 | TRBV6-4 | TRBD1 | CASSDSTGGYNEQFF | TGTGCCAGCAGTGACTCGACAGGGGGCTACAATGAGCAGTTCTTC
NA | TRBJ1-2 | 16 | TRBV7-9 | TRBD1 | CASSLPGTVYGDGYTF | TGTGCCAGCAGCTTACCGGGGACAGTCTACGGCGATGGCTACACCTTC
many | TRBJ1-5 | 16 | TRBV2 | TRBD1 | CASSPHRARGHQPQHF | TGTGCCAGCAGTCCCCACCGGGCCAGGGGGCATCAGCCCCAGCATTTT
many | TRBJ1-2 | 13 | TRBV28 | NA | CASSFEAPRGYTF | TGTGCCAGCAGTTTCGAGGCCCCCAGGGGCTACACCTTC
many | TRBJ2-5 | 15 | TRBV20-1 | TRBD1 | CSARDLVRPGGTQYF | TGCAGTGCTAGAGATCTAGTCAGACCAGGGGGGACCCAGTACTTC
NA | TRBJ2-1 | 15 | TRBV9 | TRBD1 | CASSVGWGQDNEQFF | TGTGCCAGCAGCGTAGGGTGGGGACAGGACAATGAGCAGTTCTTC
once | TRBJ1-6 | 14 | TRBV20-1 | NA | CSASGNSYNSPLHF | TGCAGTGCCAGCGGGAACTCCTATAATTCACCCCTCCACTTT
many | TRBJ2-5 | 14 | TRBV9 | TRBD2 | CASSPGLAGETQYF | TGTGCCAGCAGCCCGGGACTAGCGGGAGAGACCCAGTACTTC
NA | TRBJ1-2 | 14 | TRBV4-1 | NA | CASSQARGFGGYTF | TGCGCCAGCAGCCAAGCGAGGGGATTTGGAGGCTACACCTTC
many | TRBJ1-2 | 13 | TRBV6-5 | NA | CASTRDPGLGYTF | TGTGCCAGCACTAGGGACCCCGGGCTTGGCTACACCTTC
NA | TRBJ1-6 | 15 | TRBV18 | NA | CASSPAGAYNSPLHF | TGTGCCAGCTCACCAGCAGGGGCCTATAATTCACCCCTCCACTTT
NA | TRBJ2-7 | 14 | TRBV10-3 | NA | CAISKTGSDDEQYF | TGTGCCATCAGCAAAACCGGGAGCGACGACGAGCAGTACTTC
NA | TRBJ1-5 | 11 | TRBV10-3 | NA | CAIRAGGPQHF | TGTGCCATCAGGGCGGGGGGGCCCCAGCATTTT
NA | TRBJ2-7 | 15 | TRBV7-2 | TRBD1 | CASSLAIQGATEQYF | TGTGCCAGCAGCTTAGCGATACAGGGGGCGACGGAGCAGTACTTC
many | TRBJ2-3 | 16 | TRBV5-4 | TRBD1 | CASSLRTGSYSDTQYF | TGTGCCAGCAGCTTAAGGACAGGGTCATATTCGGATACGCAGTATTTT
many | TRBJ2-5 | 16 | TRBV5-8 | TRBD2 | CASSLGGTSVGETQYF | TGTGCCAGCAGCTTGGGGGGGACTAGCGTGGGGGAGACCCAGTACTTC
many | TRBJ2-5 | 16 | TRBV19 | TRBD2 | CASSHASLAVGETQYF | TGTGCCAGTAGTCATGCCTCGCTAGCGGTTGGAGAGACCCAGTACTTC
NA | TRBJ2-6 | 17 | TRBV10-3 | NA | CAISKTGLCSGANVLTF | TGTGCCATCAGCAAAACCGGGCTGTGCTCTGGGGCCAACGTCCTGACTTTC
NA | TRBJ1-6 | 16 | TRBV24-1 | NA | CATSVSGGHDDSPLHF | TGTGCCACCAGTGTTTCGGGGGGGCACGATGATTCACCCCTCCACTTT
NA | TRBJ1-1 | 15 | TRBV5-5 | TRBD1 | CASSLGQGRGTEAFF | TGTGCCAGCAGCTTGGGACAGGGCAGAGGCACTGAAGCTTTCTTT
many | TRBJ2-1 | 15 | TRBV20-1 | TRBD2 | CSARLAGTSYNEQFF | TGCAGTGCTAGACTAGCGGGCACCTCCTACAATGAGCAGTTCTTC
many | TRBJ2-3 | 15 | TRBV6-1 | NA | CASSVRTDSTDTQYF | TGTGCCAGCAGTGTCCGGACGGATAGCACAGATACGCAGTATTTT
NA | TRBJ1-5 | 15 | TRBV19 | TRBD1 | CASSPRGQGNQPQHF | TGTGCCAGTAGTCCGCGGGGACAGGGCAATCAGCCCCAGCATTTT